Below, one T cell receptor (beta chain) is given with its context. Its antigen is unknown. The V gene's germline CDR1 is SGHAT and CDR2 FQNNGV. This CDR3 is built from 18 residues. V gave up 3 bases and J gave up 3 bases; unmatched junction bases: 9. The data are from a study of cytomegalovirus exposure and HLA in healthy donors. Study results and limitations: When the data were analyzed later, several of the most significant clusters appeared to be linked to common viral pathogens. Within an earlier analysis, most TCR beta V segments proved productive either about 90% or about 30% of the time. Reported performance of the classifier showed diagnosis of cytomegalovirus status with high specificity and sensitivity. Sequences of the TCR beta chain were said to predict the HLA-A and HLA-B alleles of most subjects accurately.

PCR used 60 Vbeta primers and 13 Jbeta primers. The assay was immunoSEQ multiplex PCR, and TCRdb's table has in-frame clones only and misses some. In the table there are 90,000 to 100,000 clones, approximately 80% of which are singletons. This TCR derives from a female donor in good health and CMV-seronegative. The J gene is TRBJ2-3, the V gene TRBV11-2; 13 bases map to TRBD2. Sample: PBMCs. CDR3 in amino acids: CASSFRSGLAGDTDTQYF. DNA of the CDR3: TGTGCCAGCAGCTTTCGAAGCGGACTAGCGGGAGATACAGATACGCAGTATTTT.